Following are 27 T cell receptor beta chains from one sample sequenced in a study of blood T cell repertoires in COVID-19. Sequencing used immunoSEQ multiplex PCR; TCRdb keeps in-frame clones, though not all of them. The profile shows some 140,000 clones, more than 75% of them singletons. Sequencing input: peripheral blood. All receptors derive from a man older than 75 with acute or convalescent COVID-19.

This sequence joins TRBV14 and TRBJ2-5; D might be TRBD2 (5 bases). The CDR3 is 15 residues long. The V end lost 1 base, the J end lost 5 bases, and 14 bases lay between the germline ends. The germline V gene encodes CDR1 SGHDN and CDR2 FVKESK. CDR3 sequence (DNA): TGTGCCAGCAGCCAAGCCCTCGGGATTCTGGAGACCCAGTACTTC. It yields the protein CASSQALGILETQYF. The full variable domain, rest sourced from reference TRBV14 and TRBJ2-5, is EAGVTQFPSHSVIEKGQTVTLRCDPISGHDNLYWYRRVMGKEIKFLLHFVKESKQDESGMPNNRFLAERTGGTYSTLKVQPAELEDSGVYFCASSQALGILETQYFGPGTRLLVL.

The chain joins TRBV5-1 to TRBJ2-3, with 11 bases fitting TRBD1. With 4 bases clipped from V and 1 base from J, the junction kept 2 bases outside the gene matches. The CDR3 totals 15 residues. Germline loops: CDR1 SGHRS, CDR2 YFSETQ. CDR3 loop: CASSLDRGRTDTQYF. The DNA for the CDR3 is TGCGCCAGCAGCCTGGACAGGGGGCGCACAGATACGCAGTATTTT.

The chain combines TRBV11-2 with TRBJ2-3, with 13 bases aligning to TRBD2. CDR1 SGHAT and CDR2 FQNNGV come from the germline V gene. The V and J ends lost 5 bases and 1 base, in that order; junction bases with no gene match: 6. The CDR3 is 17 amino acids. The CDR3: CASSPSGLAGGTDTQYF. CDR3 bases: TGTGCCAGCAGCCCGAGCGGACTAGCGGGGGGCACAGATACGCAGTATTTT. Full variable domain (outside the CDR3, taken from reference TRBV11-2 and TRBJ2-3): EAGVAQSPRYKIIEKRQSVAFWCNPISGHATLYWYQQILGQGPKLLIQFQNNGVVDDSQLPKDRFSAERLKGVDSTLKIQPAKLEDSAVYLCASSPSGLAGGTDTQYFGPGTRLTVL.

The chain links TRBV4-2 to TRBJ1-5; D might be TRBD1 (5 bases). This CDR3 region has 18 residues. Trimming pared 2 bases from V and 0 bases from J, leaving 17 bases between. Germline CDR1 is LGHNA and CDR2 is YNFKEQ. The CDR3 sequence is CASSQLPGDLFSNQPQHF. CDR3 nucleotide sequence: TGTGCCAGCAGCCAACTTCCGGGGGATTTATTTAGCAATCAGCCCCAGCATTTT.

At least ten counts were recorded for this clone. The J gene is TRBJ2-7, the V gene TRBV7-2, with TRBD1 matching over 9 bases. V lost 5 bases and J lost 1; bases outside the gene matches: 6. In germline, CDR1 is SGHTA, CDR2 FQGNSA. The CDR3 length is 15 residues. CDR3 in amino acids: CASSRDRVFSYEQYF. The CDR3, as DNA: TGTGCCAGCAGCAGGGACAGGGTATTTTCCTACGAGCAGTACTTC.

This clone was observed a few times. V and J are TRBV3-1 (or the pseudogene TRBV3-2) and TRBJ2-3; maybe TRBD2 (6 bases). The germline gives CDR1 LGHDT, CDR2 YNNKEL (reference sequence). The CDR3 is made up of 11 amino acids. V lost 5 bases and J 11 bases, leaving 11 bases between the germline ends. Here the CDR3 DNA reads TGTGCCAGCAGCTCGCCGGGGGAGCAGTATTTT. Its translation is CASSSPGEQYF.

This sequence joins TRBV7-2 and TRBJ2-5; a possible D gene is TRBD2 (6 bases). CDR3 length equals 16 residues. Germline V gene sequence: CDR1 SGHTA, CDR2 FQGNSA. The germline V and J ends were trimmed by 5 bases and 5 bases, with 21 bases remaining between them. In DNA form, the CDR3 reads TGTGCCAGCAGCCTAAACAGCGGGCCCACGCATGAGACCCAGTACTTC. It is translated as CASSLNSGPTHETQYF.

The genes are TRBV25-1 and TRBJ1-2, with D possibly being TRBD1 (5 bases). The CDR3 extends over 17 amino acids. CDR1 and CDR2 from the germline V gene are MGHDK and SYGVNS. V was pared by 2 bases and J by 4 bases, with 20 bases between. This CDR3 is CASSETGVGFTTYGYTF. DNA of the CDR3: TGTGCCAGCAGTGAAACGGGGGTTGGATTCACGACCTATGGCTACACCTTC.

The chain links TRBV7-2 to TRBJ1-1; D not resolved. Deletions cut 5 bases from V and 1 base from J, with 8 bases between. This CDR3 has 13 residues. The germline gives CDR1 SGHTA, CDR2 FQGNSA. For the CDR3, the DNA is TGTGCCAGCAGCCAGAGGAGGAACACTGAAGCTTTCTTT. This codes for CASSQRRNTEAFF.

This rearrangement joins TRBV7-9 to TRBJ2-3, with D perhaps matching TRBD1 (6 bases). V lost 4 bases to trimming and J lost 6 bases, with 14 bases between them. Germline V gives CDR1 SEHNR, CDR2 FQNEAQ (reference sequence). The CDR3 sequence is 14 residues long. CDR3 residues: CASSSLLGADTQYF. DNA of the CDR3: TGTGCCAGCAGCTCATTACTGGGGGCGGATACGCAGTATTTT. Combining the CDR3 with reference TRBV7-9 and TRBJ2-3 gives the whole variable domain DTGVSQNPRHKITKRGQNVTFRCDPISEHNRLYWYRQTLGQGPEFLTYFQNEAQLEKSRLLSDRFSAERPKGSFSTLEIQRTEQGDSAMYLCASSSLLGADTQYFGPGTRLTVL.

This clone appeared once. Compared with germline, one end of the junction differs, possibly owing to a read error. This rearrangement joins TRBV7-2 to TRBJ2-3; TRBD1 matches 9 bases. Germline CDR1 SGHTA, CDR2 FQGNSA. The CDR3 extends over 16 amino acids. Written as DNA, the CDR3 is TGTGCCAGCAGCCCCCGGGACAGGGTCGGCACAAATACGCAGTATTTT. Translating it yields CASSPRDRVGTNTQYF.

V usage is TRBV5-6 and J usage is TRBJ2-1, with 7 positions matching TRBD1. The CDR3 has 14 residues. The germline CDR1 and CDR2 sequences are SGHDT and YYEEEE. Trimming at V came to 5 bases and at J to 4 bases, leaving 6 bases not matched to a gene. The CDR3 sequence: CASRDRDLYNEQFF. CDR3 bases: TGTGCCAGCAGAGACAGGGATCTTTACAATGAGCAGTTCTTC.

This clone was picked up a small number of times. This chain uses TRBV7-2 with TRBJ2-7; the match to TRBD2 covers 9 bases. The CDR3 is 15 amino acids. Germline V gene data show CDR1 as SGHTA and CDR2 as FQGNSA. Trimming removed 0 bases from V and 4 bases from J; junction bases left unmatched: 4. CDR3 sequence (DNA): TGTGCCAGCAGCTTAGCACCTAGCGGGGCATACGAGCAGTACTTC. This gives the protein CASSLAPSGAYEQYF. The whole variable domain, remainder taken from reference TRBV7-2 and TRBJ2-7, is GAGVSQSPSNKVTEKGKDVELRCDPISGHTALYWYRQSLGQGLEFLIYFQGNSAPDKSGLPSDRFSAERTGGSVSTLTIQRTQQEDSAVYLCASSLAPSGAYEQYFGPGTRLTVT.

The V gene is TRBV19, the J gene TRBJ2-6, with TRBD1 identical over 8 bases. The junction had 12 bases not matched to a gene; V was cut back by 5 bases and J by 0 bases. CDR3 length equals 19 residues. Germline CDR1 reads LNHDA; CDR2 reads SQIVND (reference sequence). The CDR3 spells CASSGPSGTGLSGANVLTF. The CDR3 DNA reads TGTGCCAGTAGTGGGCCTTCGGGGACAGGCCTCTCTGGGGCCAACGTCCTGACTTTC.

V gene TRBV11-3 combines with J gene TRBJ2-7; D uncertain. There are 13 residues in the CDR3. The V end lost 1 base, the J end lost 4 bases, and 8 bases lay between the germline ends. Germline V gives CDR1 SGHNT, CDR2 YENEEA. The CDR3 nucleotides are TGTGCCAGCAGCTTAGCTCGCGGTTACGAGCAGTACTTC. Protein sequence: CASSLARGYEQYF.

This chain uses TRBV11-2 with TRBJ2-2; weak D call: TRBD1 (6 bases). Germline V gene data show CDR1 as SGHAT and CDR2 as FQNNGV. Trimming shortened V by 4 bases and J by 4 bases, and 13 bases separated the two germline ends. CDR3 length: 15 amino acids. The CDR3 loop reads CASSSRQGPTGELFF. The CDR3 region has the DNA TGTGCCAGCAGCTCGCGGCAGGGGCCCACCGGGGAGCTGTTTTTT.

The DNA for the CDR3 is TGCGCCAGCAGCTTGTCGGGGGTCGGCAATCAGCCCCAGCATTTT. Its protein is CASSLSGVGNQPQHF. The rearrangement uses TRBV5-1 and TRBJ1-5, with a possible D match to TRBD1 (5 bases). This CDR3 region has 15 residues. Germline V gene lookup returns CDR1 SGHRS and CDR2 YFSETQ. The V gene lost 1 base and the J gene lost 2 bases, with 10 bases spanning the gap.

The V and J genes are TRBV7-3 and TRBJ1-6; D not resolved. V lost 5 bases and J lost 5, with 31 bases in between. The V gene's germline CDR1 is SGHTA and CDR2 FQGTGA. This CDR3 spans 21 amino acids. CDR3 protein: CASSPPLSFPLGPTNNSPLHF. CDR3 bases: TGTGCCAGCAGCCCCCCCCTGTCATTTCCATTAGGGCCGACTAATAATTCACCCCTCCACTTT.

This chain uses TRBV4-1 with TRBJ2-6; D unclear. The CDR3 runs 17 residues. Germline CDR1 MGHRA, CDR2 YSYEKL. The ends were cut back, 0 bases at V and 0 bases at J, with 9 bases in the middle. The CDR3 DNA reads as TGCGCCAGCAGCCAAGAATATTCTATCTCTGGGGCCAACGTCCTGACTTTC. It encodes CASSQEYSISGANVLTF.

The chain uses TRBV7-2 and TRBJ2-5; 11 bases map to TRBD2. The CDR3 loop spans 16 amino acids. Looked up from germline, CDR1 is SGHTA and CDR2 is FQGNSA. V dropped 5 bases and J dropped 1; count of bases not matched to a gene: 6. CDR3 loop: CASSPRLAGPQETQYF. CDR3 in DNA: TGTGCCAGCAGCCCAAGACTAGCGGGGCCCCAAGAGACCCAGTACTTC. Supplemented by reference TRBV7-2 and TRBJ2-5, the full variable domain reads GAGVSQSPSNKVTEKGKDVELRCDPISGHTALYWYRQSLGQGLEFLIYFQGNSAPDKSGLPSDRFSAERTGGSVSTLTIQRTQQEDSAVYLCASSPRLAGPQETQYFGPGTRLLVL.

As regards this clone: The same CDR3 is also encoded by other DNA sequences in this sample. This sequence joins TRBV18 and TRBJ1-1; D remains ambiguous. CDR1 and CDR2 (germline): KGHSH, LQKENI. Trimming cost V 3 bases and J 1 base, with 6 bases left between them. CDR3 length: 13 amino acids. The CDR3 nucleotides are TGTGCCAGCTCACCTCGGGGGAACACTGAAGCTTTCTTT. It yields the protein CASSPRGNTEAFF.

The chain recombines TRBV5-5 with TRBJ1-2; D remains unclear. Trimming cost V 6 bases and J 2 bases, with 14 bases left between them. The CDR3 extends over 14 amino acids. The V gene's germline CDR1 is SGHKS and CDR2 YYEKEE (reference sequence). CDR3 sequence reads: CASTLSAGNYGYTF. In DNA, the CDR3 is TGTGCCAGCACCCTCTCGGCCGGGAACTATGGCTACACCTTC.

This chain uses TRBV5-6 with TRBJ1-5; TRBD1 matches at 8 bases. With 0 bases clipped from V and 3 bases from J, the junction kept 2 bases outside the gene matches. The CDR3 runs to 15 residues. Germline loops: CDR1 SGHDT, CDR2 YYEEEE. The CDR3 nucleotides read TGTGCCAGCAGCTTGGGACAGGGGATCAATCAGCCCCAGCATTTT. Residues: CASSLGQGINQPQHF.

This clone occurred once. This chain uses TRBV28 with TRBJ2-2; a possible D gene is TRBD1 (7 bases). This CDR3 contains 14 residues. Germline-derived CDR1 and CDR2 are MDHEN and SYDVKM. The ends were cut back, 5 bases at V and 4 bases at J, with 11 bases in the middle. DNA for the CDR3: TGTGCCAGCAGTCAGGGGGGAGGCACCGGGGAGCTGTTTTTT. The encoded protein is CASSQGGGTGELFF.

This chain uses TRBV5-6 with TRBJ2-3; 11 positions match TRBD2. The trim removed 6 bases at V and 2 bases at J, leaving 11 bases unmatched. Germline V gene data show CDR1 as SGHDT and CDR2 as YYEEEE. The CDR3 has 17 residues. CDR3 in amino acids: CASMLSSTSGVTDTQYF. The CDR3 coding sequence is TGTGCCAGCATGCTAAGTTCGACTAGCGGGGTCACAGATACGCAGTATTTT.

This clone was detected a few times. The chain is built from TRBV12-3 or TRBV12-4 and TRBJ1-1; D ambiguous. Trimming took 5 bases from V and 2 from J, leaving 9 bases between them. The CDR3 covers 13 residues. The CDR3, as DNA: TGTGCCAGCAGTGGCCGGGGTAACACTGAAGCTTTCTTT. Protein product: CASSGRGNTEAFF.

V usage is TRBV4-3 and J usage is TRBJ1-2; 12 bases fit TRBD1. Germline CDR1 and CDR2: LGHNA and YSLEER. This CDR3 has 16 amino acids. Trimming at V came to 4 bases and at J to 9 bases, leaving 12 bases not matched to a gene. In DNA, the CDR3 is TGCGCCAGCAGCCTATCACCGGGACAGGGGGCGTTAAGCTACACCTTC. Translated, it gives CASSLSPGQGALSYTF.